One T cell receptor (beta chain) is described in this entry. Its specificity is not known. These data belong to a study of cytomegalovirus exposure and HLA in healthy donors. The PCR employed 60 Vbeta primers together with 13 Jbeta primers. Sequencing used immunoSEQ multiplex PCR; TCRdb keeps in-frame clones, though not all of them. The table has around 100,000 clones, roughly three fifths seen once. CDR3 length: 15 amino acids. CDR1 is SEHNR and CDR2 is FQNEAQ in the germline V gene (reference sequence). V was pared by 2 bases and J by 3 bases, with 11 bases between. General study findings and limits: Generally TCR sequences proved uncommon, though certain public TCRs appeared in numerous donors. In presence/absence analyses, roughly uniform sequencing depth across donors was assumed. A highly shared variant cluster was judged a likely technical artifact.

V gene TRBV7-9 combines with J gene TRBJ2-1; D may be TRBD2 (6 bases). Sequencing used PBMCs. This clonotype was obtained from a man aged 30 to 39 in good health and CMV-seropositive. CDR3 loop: CASSLSGGNYNEQFF. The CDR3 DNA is TGTGCCAGCAGCTTATCTGGCGGGAACTACAATGAGCAGTTCTTC.